This T cell receptor (beta chain) was captured in a study of immune evolution from preneoplasia to lung adenocarcinoma. The repertoire was sequenced with immunoSEQ multiplex PCR; TCRdb's copy has only in-frame clones and lacks some. The sample includes 11,000 to 15,000 clones, 80% of them seen just once. CDR3 length: 15 residues. Germline V gene sequence: CDR1 LNHNV, CDR2 YYDKDF (reference sequence). Trimming removed 0 bases from V and 1 base from J, with 9 bases in between. The receptor was isolated from an older person with lung adenocarcinoma. This sequence joins TRBV15 and TRBJ1-1, with a tentative D call TRBD1 (6 bases). Material: FFPE minimally invasive lung adenocarcinoma tissue. The CDR3 sequence is CATSRDPQGNTEAFF. The CDR3 DNA sequence: TGTGCCACCAGCAGAGACCCACAGGGGAACACTGAAGCTTTCTTT.